A selection of T cell receptor beta chains follows, all from one sample in a study of shared clonotypes between healthy human individuals. Generated by immunoSEQ multiplex PCR, the TCRdb table keeps only in-frame clones and is missing some. The table lists around 2.3 million clones, 90% to 96% of them singletons. Sample: naive CD4+ T cells sorted from blood. These TCRs come from a man between 18 and 35 years old in good health. The CDR3 runs from the conserved cysteine through the conserved F or W. A D gene is named only where the DNA matches it firmly. The size field is filled for only some rows; it gives once, few, many or a size class.

>-|TRBJ2-5|TRBV6-1|TRBD1
TGTGCCAGCACTCAAGACCCGGGACAGGGGGACGCCCAGTACTTC
CASTQDPGQGDAQYF
>-|TRBJ1-2|TRBV6-1|-
TGTGCCACCCAGCCGGGGAACTATGGCTACACCTTC
CATQPGNYGYTF
>-|TRBJ2-7|TRBV5-1|TRBD2
TGCGCCAGCAGCTTGTTTTCGGGAGGGCCCTACGAGCAGTACTTC
CASSLFSGGPYEQYF
>-|TRBJ2-1|TRBV9|-
TGTGCCAGCAGCGTGCTAGGAGGGGCTTACAATGAGCAGTTCTTC
CASSVLGGAYNEQFF
>-|TRBJ2-2|TRBV5-1|-
TGCGCCAGCAGCTCGGACGGCGGTCCCGGGGAGCTGTTTTTT
CASSSDGGPGELFF
>-|TRBJ2-2|TRBV19|TRBD1
TGTGCCAGTAACGGACAGGGTCGGCCCGGGGAGCTGTTTTTT
CASNGQGRPGELFF
>-|TRBJ2-1|TRBV7-9|TRBD2
TGTGCCAGCAGCTCGGGACTAGCGGAAAGTAATGAGCAGTTCTTC
CASSSGLAESNEQFF
>-|TRBJ1-6|TRBV30|TRBD1
TGTGCCTGGAGTGCGGGACAGGGCGGTAATTCACCCCTCCACTTT
CAWSAGQGGNSPLHF
>-|TRBJ2-7|TRBV18|-
TGTGCCAGCTCACCCGCAATTTCGACGGGACTGTCCCTCGAGCAGTACTTC
CASSPAISTGLSLEQYF
>-|TRBJ2-2|TRBV5-6|TRBD1
TGTGCCAGCAGCTTGGTCGACAGGGGGCGCGTTGGGGAGCTGTTTTTT
CASSLVDRGRVGELFF
>-|TRBJ2-1|TRBV6-6|TRBD2
TGTGCCAGCAGTTACGGGAGCGGGAGGGGAAATGAGCAGTTCTTC
CASSYGSGRGNEQFF
>-|TRBJ1-3|TRBV29-1|-
TGCAGCGTTTCATCGGGGAACTCTGGAAACACCATATATTTT
CSVSSGNSGNTIYF
>once|TRBJ2-1|TRBV5-4|TRBD2
TGTGCCAGCAGTCCACGGGGTAGCGGGGCATGGGAGCAGTTCTTC
CASSPRGSGAWEQFF
>-|TRBJ1-1|TRBV9|-
TGTGCCAGCAGCCCCCGTAGGGACACTGAAGCTTTCTTT
CASSPRRDTEAFF
>-|TRBJ2-2|TRBV30|-
TGTGCCTGGAGTGTAGGCTTGAGTTCCGGGGAGCTGTTTTTT
CAWSVGLSSGELFF
>-|TRBJ2-3|TRBV25-1|TRBD2
TGTGCCAGCAGCGCGGTGGCGGGAGACACAGATACGCAGTATTTT
CASSAVAGDTDTQYF
>-|TRBJ2-1|TRBV4-1|TRBD1
TGCGCCAGCAGCCAAGGCGACAGGGGTCGTGAGAATGAGCAGTTCTTC
CASSQGDRGRENEQFF
>-|TRBJ2-7|TRBV5-1|TRBD1
TGCGCCAGCAGCAGACTGACAGGGTACTACGAGCAGTACTTC
CASSRLTGYYEQYF
>-|TRBJ1-3|TRBV25-1|-
TGTGCCAGCAGCGACATCGGGGAGGGAGACACCATATATTTT
CASSDIGEGDTIYF
>-|TRBJ1-2|TRBV6-5|TRBD1
TGTGCCAGCAGTGCCTCCGGGACAGCTAACTATGGCTACACCTTC
CASSASGTANYGYTF
>-|TRBJ2-7|TRBV5-1|-
TGCGCCAGCAGCCGGGGCCCAGGTACCTCCTACGAGCAGTACTTC
CASSRGPGTSYEQYF
>-|TRBJ2-1|TRBV7-2|TRBD2
TGTGCCAGCAGCAAAGCTTATTATCTCGGCGGGAGAGGAAATGAGCAGTTCTTC
CASSKAYYLGGRGNEQFF
>-|TRBJ2-5|TRBV9|TRBD1
TGTGCCAGCAGCGGTTCCACCAGGACAGGGACCGAGACCCAGTACTTC
CASSGSTRTGTETQYF
>-|TRBJ2-7|TRBV28|-
TGTGCCAGCAGGCGCCCCCGGGGTCAAGCCTACGAGCAGTACTTC
CASRRPRGQAYEQYF
>-|TRBJ2-1|TRBV7-9|TRBD1
TGTGCCAGCAGCTTAGTACGGGACAGCACCTACAATGAGCAGTTCTTC
CASSLVRDSTYNEQFF
>-|TRBJ2-3|TRBV30|-
TGTGCCTGGAGTGCCTTGGACCCAGGGGCAGATACGCAGTATTTT
CAWSALDPGADTQYF
>-|TRBJ1-3|TRBV5-6|-
TGTGCCAGCAGCTTGGAGGGCAGGCCGGGGAACACCATATATTTT
CASSLEGRPGNTIYF
>-|TRBJ2-1|TRBV21-1|-
TGTGCCAGCAGCAGGTGGTTTCGTGTCCTAAGGAGCTCCTACAATGAGCAGTTCTTC
CASSRWFRVLRSSYNEQFF
>-|TRBJ2-7|TRBV2|TRBD2
TGTGCCAGCGCTGGGGGACTAGCGACCGACGAGCAGTACTTC
CASAGGLATDEQYF
>-|TRBJ2-3|TRBV1|-
TGCACCAGCAGCCTCAGGGGGAACCTTTTCACAGATACGCAGTATTTT
CTSSLRGNLFTDTQYF
>once|TRBJ1-5|TRBV28|-
TGTGCCAGCATCCACCGGGTCCTAAAGCGAGATCAGCCCCAGCATTTT
CASIHRVLKRDQPQHF
>-|TRBJ2-1|TRBV12-5|-
TGTGCTAGTGGGGTAAAGGAATACAATGAGCAGTTCTTC
CASGVKEYNEQFF
>-|TRBJ2-5|TRBV5-1|-
TGCGCCAGCAGCGCCAGGGGAGGGGAGACCCAGTACTTC
CASSARGGETQYF
>-|TRBJ2-5|TRBV2|-
TGTGCCAGCAGGGCCCTAATAGAGACCCAGTACTTC
CASRALIETQYF
>-|TRBJ2-1|TRBV9|TRBD2
TGTGCCAGCAGCCCTCAACTAGCGGGAGGTTTCTACAATGAGCAGTTCTTC
CASSPQLAGGFYNEQFF
>-|TRBJ1-4|TRBV5-1|-
TGCGCCAGCAGCTTCCTTCAGGGCGGTGAAAAACTGTTTTTT
CASSFLQGGEKLFF